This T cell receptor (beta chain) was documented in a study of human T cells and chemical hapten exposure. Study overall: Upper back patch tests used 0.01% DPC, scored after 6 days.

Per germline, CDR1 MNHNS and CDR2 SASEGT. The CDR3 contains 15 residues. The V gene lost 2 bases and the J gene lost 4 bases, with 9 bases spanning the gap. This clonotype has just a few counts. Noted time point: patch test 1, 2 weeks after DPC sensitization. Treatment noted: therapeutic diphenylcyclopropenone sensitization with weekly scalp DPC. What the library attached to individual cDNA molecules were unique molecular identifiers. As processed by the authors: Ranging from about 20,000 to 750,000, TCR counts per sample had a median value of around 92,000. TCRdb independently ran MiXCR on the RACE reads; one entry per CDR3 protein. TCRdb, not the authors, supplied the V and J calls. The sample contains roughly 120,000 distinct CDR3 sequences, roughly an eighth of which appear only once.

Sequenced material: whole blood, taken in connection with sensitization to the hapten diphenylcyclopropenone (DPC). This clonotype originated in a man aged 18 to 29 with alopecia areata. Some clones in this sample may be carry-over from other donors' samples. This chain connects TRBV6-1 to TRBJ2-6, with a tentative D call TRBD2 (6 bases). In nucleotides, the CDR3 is TGTGCCAGCAGTGAATTGGGGGGAGGGGCCAACGTCCTGACTTTC. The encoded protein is CASSELGGGANVLTF.